This T cell receptor beta chain was retrieved from a study of shared clonotypes between healthy human individuals. Data came from immunoSEQ multiplex PCR; TCRdb stores just in-frame clones and leaves some out. The repertoire holds millions of clones, with more than 85% as singletons. CDR1 and CDR2 from the germline V gene are MNHEY and SMNVEV (reference sequence). The ends lost 3 bases at V and 4 bases at J; junction bases unmatched: 14. The length of the CDR3 is 17 residues. This chain links TRBV27 with TRBJ2-7; 8 bases align to TRBD2. Sequenced input: naive CD4+ T cells from PBMCs. Subset: CD45RA+ positively selected. This TCR was recovered from a man between 18 and 35 years old in good health. Some clones in this sample may be carry-over from other donors' samples. CDR3 amino acids: CASSLKLPGGSGYEQYF. CDR3 DNA sequence: TGTGCCAGCAGTTTGAAATTGCCGGGGGGGTCGGGTTACGAGCAGTACTTC.